Shown below are 15 T cell receptor beta chains from a single sample sequenced in a study of blood T cell repertoires in COVID-19. TCRdb keeps only in-frame clones here, not all; method: immunoSEQ multiplex PCR. The sample carries hundreds of thousands of clones, 90% recorded once. Material for sequencing was PBMCs or T cells enriched from blood (not recorded which). The receptors were gathered from a woman between 18 and 30 years old with acute COVID-19.

The gene calls are TRBV5-6 and TRBJ2-5; D is undetermined. Trimming took 4 bases from V and 2 from J, leaving 3 bases between them. Germline CDR1 SGHDT, CDR2 YYEEEE. The CDR3 contains 11 residues. The CDR3 sequence is CASSLQETQYF. CDR3 bases: TGTGCCAGCAGCCTTCAAGAGACCCAGTACTTC.

This clone appeared once. The V and J genes are TRBV19 and TRBJ2-5, with D possibly being TRBD2 (5 bases). The germline gives CDR1 LNHDA, CDR2 SQIVND (reference sequence). The germline V and J ends were trimmed by 11 bases and 4 bases, with 26 bases remaining between them. The CDR3 runs 16 residues. DNA for the CDR3: TGTGCCGGCTTGGAGTGGTTAAGAGGGCTGGTAGAGACCCAGTACTTC. Translating it yields CAGLEWLRGLVETQYF. Complete variable domain (other parts from reference TRBV19 and TRBJ2-5): DGGITQSPKYLFRKEGQNVTLSCEQNLNHDAMYWYRQDPGQGLRLIYYSQIVNDFQKGDIAEGYSVSREKKESFPLTVTSAQKNPTAFYLCAGLEWLRGLVETQYFGPGTRLLVL.

The chain uses TRBV18 and TRBJ1-5; D possibly corresponds to TRBD1 (5 bases). The germline V gene encodes CDR1 KGHSH and CDR2 LQKENI. Trimming took 3 bases from V and 7 from J, leaving 10 bases between them. The CDR3 extends over 13 amino acids. The CDR3 nucleotides read TGTGCCAGCTCACCCGGGACTCACCAGCCCCAGCATTTT. Translating it yields CASSPGTHQPQHF.

A remark on this clone: Other DNA variants within this sample encode the same CDR3. The chain uses TRBV7-9 and TRBJ1-1; 8 bases match TRBD1. This CDR3 region has 14 residues. Germline loops: CDR1 SEHNR, CDR2 FQNEAQ (reference sequence). J gave up 2 bases and V 5 bases, and 4 bases lay outside the gene matches. The CDR3 coding sequence is TGTGCCAGCAGCCTGACAGGGGTTAACACTGAAGCTTTCTTT. Its protein is CASSLTGVNTEAFF.

To note about this clone: In the same sample, other DNA sequences code for this CDR3. The genes are TRBV30 and TRBJ1-1, with no clear D. The CDR3 sequence is 13 residues long. CDR1 and CDR2 from the germline V gene are GTSNPN and SVGIG (reference sequence). V was shortened by 0 bases and J by 1 base, with 6 bases between the two germline ends. The CDR3 loop reads CAWSVHRNTEAFF. CDR3 in DNA: TGTGCCTGGAGTGTCCACAGGAACACTGAAGCTTTCTTT.

V and J are TRBV4-2 and TRBJ1-1, with TRBD1 identical over 8 bases. Unmatched junction bases numbered 2, after V lost 1 base and J lost 1 base. The CDR3 is 15 amino acids. In germline, CDR1 is LGHNA, CDR2 YNFKEQ. The CDR3 protein is CASSQATGGNTEAFF. The CDR3, as DNA: TGTGCCAGCAGCCAAGCCACAGGGGGGAACACTGAAGCTTTCTTT.

The gene calls are TRBV19 and TRBJ1-1; no reliable D call. Per germline, CDR1 LNHDA and CDR2 SQIVND (reference sequence). This CDR3 region has 17 residues. V lost 6 bases, J lost 1 base, and 21 bases lay in between. This chain's CDR3 is CASSPTPGWVRNTEAFF. The CDR3 DNA reads TGTGCCAGTAGCCCCACCCCCGGGTGGGTTAGGAACACTGAAGCTTTCTTT.

The rearrangement joins TRBV6-5 to TRBJ1-5; possible D gene TRBD1, 5 bases. Germline V gene lookup returns CDR1 MNHEY and CDR2 SVGAGI. The CDR3 extends over 14 amino acids. Trimming removed 6 bases at V and 3 bases at J, with 12 bases between. The CDR3 nucleotides are TGTGCCAGCAGCTTTGACAGAGCCAATCAGCCCCAGCATTTT. This translates into CASSFDRANQPQHF.

The chain links TRBV27 to TRBJ1-2; 7 nucleotides align to TRBD1. V was pared by 5 bases and J by 0 bases, with 6 bases of the junction left unmatched. Germline values: CDR1 MNHEY, CDR2 SMNVEV (reference sequence). The CDR3 sequence is 15 residues long. The CDR3 bases are TGTGCCAGCAGTCCGAGGACAGGAACTAACTATGGCTACACCTTC. This gives the protein CASSPRTGTNYGYTF.

This chain joins TRBV12-3 or TRBV12-4 and TRBJ2-7; 11 nucleotides line up with TRBD2. V lost 0 bases and J lost 10; bases outside the gene matches: 2. The CDR3 totals 13 residues. CDR3 bases: TGTGCCAGCAGTTTAGCTAGCGGGGGGGTTCAGTACTTC. The encoded protein is CASSLASGGVQYF.

This rearrangement joins TRBV3-1 (or the pseudogene TRBV3-2) to TRBJ1-4; D is perhaps TRBD1 (5 bases). CDR1 and CDR2 from the germline V gene are LGHDT and YNNKEL (reference sequence). Trimming stripped 1 base from V and 7 bases from J, with 7 bases between. This CDR3 is 13 amino acids long. Here the CDR3 reads CASSQGQLEKLFF. CDR3 DNA: TGTGCCAGCAGCCAAGGACAGCTTGAAAAACTGTTTTTT.

The chain is built from TRBV5-5 and TRBJ2-2; D is perhaps TRBD1 (6 bases). Trimming shortened V by 4 bases and J by 6 bases, and 10 bases separated the two germline ends. Germline assignment: CDR1 SGHKS and CDR2 YYEKEE (reference sequence). CDR3 length: 13 residues. CDR3 amino acids: CASSIWTAGELFF. The CDR3 coding sequence is TGTGCCAGCAGCATATGGACAGCCGGGGAGCTGTTTTTT.

This clone was seen a single time. The genes are TRBV14 and TRBJ2-3; 9 bases fit TRBD2. The J segment lost 1 base and the V segment lost 3 bases, leaving 17 bases of the junction unmatched. This CDR3 is built from 20 residues. Germline values: CDR1 SGHDN, CDR2 FVKESK. The CDR3 reads CASSQSGWLAGPRGTDTQYF. CDR3 in DNA: TGTGCCAGCAGCCAGTCAGGGTGGCTAGCGGGACCGCGAGGCACAGATACGCAGTATTTT.

The table lists this clone with a count of one. The rearrangement joins TRBV10-1 to TRBJ2-2, with D perhaps TRBD2 (5 bases). The CDR3 loop spans 14 amino acids. Germline V gives CDR1 WNHNN, CDR2 SYGVQD (reference sequence). V was clipped by 8 bases and J by 4 bases, with 14 bases between them. CDR3 in DNA: TGCGCCAGCGGCCGTGAGGGAGCCACCGGGGAGCTGTTTTTT. Its protein is CASGREGATGELFF.

The J gene is TRBJ2-5, the V gene TRBV27; 9 positions agree with TRBD2. V dropped 0 bases and J dropped 3; count of bases not matched to a gene: 11. Per germline, CDR1 MNHEY and CDR2 SMNVEV (reference sequence). The CDR3 has 18 amino acids. The CDR3 protein is CASSLSGSGGIFEETQYF. CDR3 in DNA: TGTGCCAGCAGTTTATCGGGGAGCGGGGGGATTTTTGAAGAGACCCAGTACTTC.